A selection of T cell receptor beta chains follows, all from one sample in a study of cytomegalovirus exposure and HLA in healthy donors. Sequencing was performed with immunoSEQ multiplex PCR; in TCRdb, only in-frame clones are kept and a portion is missing. Among under 200,000 clones listed, around 73% were seen once. The sequenced material came from PBMCs. The receptors were gathered from a man aged 60 to 75 in good health and CMV-seronegative. Each CDR3 is given with its conserved first and last residue. Each record gives: CDR3 length, V gene, J gene, CDR3 protein.

12,TRBV29-1,TRBJ1-2,CSVNPGNYGYTF
15,TRBV27,TRBJ1-2,CASSLTGFDPYGYTF
15,TRBV19,TRBJ2-7,CASSTGTGPSYEQYF
16,TRBV27,TRBJ2-2,CASSPGLAGVTGELFF
16,TRBV18,TRBJ1-1,CASSPPLPGMNTEAFF
14,TRBV9,TRBJ2-7,CASSVRDRDHEQYF
13,TRBV2,TRBJ1-1,CASKRSLIPEAFF
14,TRBV29-1,TRBJ2-7,CSVRGQGRSYEQYF
12,TRBV28,TRBJ1-6,CASSRGLGPLHF
18,TRBV10-3,TRBJ2-6,CAISESKRGRSGANVLTF
16,TRBV30,TRBJ1-2,CAWSAWGQGFNYGYTF
15,TRBV28,TRBJ2-7,CASSGLAGYSYEQYF
17,TRBV5-4,TRBJ2-1,CASSLGLAGVGGNEQFF
14,TRBV5-1,TRBJ1-4,CASKTGATNEKLFF
14,TRBV5-6,TRBJ1-5,CASTLTGSGQPQHF
11,TRBV19,TRBJ2-3,CASRRGDTQYF
14,TRBV6-5,TRBJ2-2,CASSVYTAAGELFF
16,TRBV6-5,TRBJ2-1,CASSYTRDSPFDEQFF
17,TRBV7-8,TRBJ2-7,CASSFMGQAAMGGEQYF
14,TRBV28,TRBJ1-2,CASSYRDRNYGYTF